This T cell receptor beta chain was captured by sequencing in a study of control samples from healthy donors and cancer patients. The CDR3 runs 13 residues. Trimming cost V 3 bases and J 8 bases, with 12 bases left between them. Per germline, CDR1 SGHNT and CDR2 YYREEE (reference sequence). Clones were sequenced by immunoSEQ multiplex PCR, and TCRdb holds only the in-frame ones, with some missing. The table includes around 90,000 clones, 70% to 90% detected once. The genes are TRBV5-4 and TRBJ2-1; D is uncertain. The source of this sequence is a woman aged 40 to 49 in good health. The sequenced sample was blood. CDR3 sequence: CASSSGILDEQFF. As DNA, the CDR3 is TGTGCCAGCAGCTCTGGGATCCTTGATGAGCAGTTCTTC.